These 15 T cell receptor beta chains were all obtained from the same sample, sequenced in a study of tumor-infiltrating lymphocytes in primary liver carcinoma. Starting material for RNA and DNA co-extraction consisted of about 20-30 mg of unsorted bulk tissue. From 450 to 550 ng total RNA, TCR beta cDNA was generated with a primer in the constant region. Employing slightly modified ARM-PCR, three nested multiplex PCR rounds were run, and these gave rise to the TCR beta libraries. The study ran its first two PCR rounds for roughly 11 cycles each, using TRBV1-TRBV30 forward primers and a C-beta reverse primer. A single record per CDR3 protein comes from TCRdb applying MiXCR to the multiplex PCR reads. The table records approximately 110,000 distinct CDR3 sequences, around 62% of them present only once. Sequences were obtained from liver tumor tissue from sampling region 1. This sample's subset: tumor region T1, superior pole. These receptors were collected from a woman aged 55-69 years with primary liver carcinoma and hepatitis B virus infection.

A word on this clonotype: A junction end diverges from the germline sequence, so it may reflect a read error. The V gene is TRBV7-9, the J gene TRBJ2-5, with TRBD2 matching 12 bases. This CDR3 is 16 amino acids long. Germline assignment: CDR1 SEHNR and CDR2 FQNEAQ (reference sequence). The CDR3 DNA follows: TGTGCAAGCGGCCCCCGGACTAGCGGGAACCAAGAGATCCAGTACTTC. Protein sequence: CASGPRTSGNQEIQYF.

The chain uses TRBV28 and TRBJ2-1, with D possibly matching TRBD2 (6 bases). CDR1 is MDHEN, CDR2 SYDVKM, per germline. This CDR3 is built from 19 residues. Trimming stripped 6 bases from V and 6 bases from J, with 30 bases between. CDR3 sequence: CASSPCLGGIAGRGNEQFF. CDR3 nucleotides: TGTGCCAGCAGCCCATGTTTGGGAGGTATCGCGGGAAGAGGCAATGAGCAGTTCTTC.

With respect to this clonotype: This may be a read error: a much more frequent sequence differs by one nucleotide. In this CDR3 the conserved last residue, phenylalanine or tryptophan, is missing, so a read error is likely. The V call is TRBV6-2 or TRBV6-3, the J call TRBJ2-3; TRBD2 matches at 10 bases. The CDR3 runs 15 residues. Per the germline V gene, CDR1 is MNHEY and CDR2 is SVGEGT. V shed 6 bases and J 3 bases; nucleotides not matched to a gene: 6. CDR3 sequence reads: CASSLAGAGTDTQYS. CDR3 bases: TGTGCCAGCAGCCTAGCGGGAGCGGGGACAGATACGCAGTATTCT.

As concerns this clonotype: At one of its ends the junction is not consistent with the germline gene, which may arise from a read error. The chain couples TRBV29-1 to TRBJ2-5; D is possibly TRBD1 or TRBD2 (5 bases each). In germline, CDR1 is SQVTM, CDR2 ANQGSEA. The CDR3 covers 13 residues. CDR3 protein: CSIEGGAQEIQYF. CDR3 coding DNA: TGCAGCATTGAGGGTGGGGCCCAAGAGATCCAGTACTTC.

The J gene is TRBJ1-2, the V gene TRBV13; TRBD1 is a possible D gene (5 bases). The ends were cut back, 6 bases at V and 4 bases at J, with 21 bases in the middle. The CDR3 is made up of 16 amino acids. Per the germline V gene, CDR1 is PRHDT and CDR2 is FYEKMQ (reference sequence). This chain's CDR3 is CASRSLRLGVGYGYTF. CDR3 bases: TGTGCCAGCAGATCCTTAAGACTGGGGGTGGGCTATGGCTACACCTTC.

This chain connects TRBV29-1 to TRBJ2-5; D is unresolved. Trimming shortened V by 4 bases and J by 12 bases, and 18 bases separated the two germline ends. Looked up from germline, CDR1 is SQVTM and CDR2 is ANQGSEA. The CDR3 is 12 residues long. The CDR3 spells CSVGSRRQAKYF. The DNA of the CDR3 is TGCAGCGTTGGTAGTAGGCGTCAGGCCAAGTACTTC.

This clonotype was counted many times. The chain carries TRBV10-3 and TRBJ2-1, with a weak D call TRBD1 (6 bases). Germline lookup yields CDR1 ENHRY and CDR2 SYGVKD. The CDR3 has 14 amino acids. V lost 2 bases, J lost 3 bases, and 8 bases lay in between. This chain's CDR3 is CAISETDSYNEQFF. As DNA, the CDR3 is TGTGCCATCAGTGAGACGGACAGCTACAATGAGCAGTTCTTC.

With respect to this clonotype: Since a much larger clone is just one base distant, this may be a read error. The rearrangement links TRBV10-3 to TRBJ2-3; either TRBD1 or TRBD2 may supply D (5 bases each). The CDR3 is 15 amino acids. Germline V lookup: CDR1 ENHRY, CDR2 SYGVKD. CDR3 sequence reads: CAISGRGQGTGTQYF. The CDR3, as DNA: TGTGCCATCAGCGGTCGGGGCCAGGGCACAGGTACGCAGTATTTT.

As to this clonotype: At one boundary the junction diverges from the germline segment, which might be a read error. This chain links TRBV11-3 with TRBJ2-1, with a weak D call TRBD2 (5 bases). Per the germline V gene, CDR1 is SGHNT and CDR2 is YENEEA. This CDR3 region has 15 residues. CDR3 coding DNA: TGTGCCTGCAGCCCTCGGGGTAGTGGGAACAATGAGCAATTCTTC. Protein: CACSPRGSGNNEQFF. The variable domain in full, with the rest retrieved from reference TRBV11-3 and TRBJ2-1, is EAGVVQSPRYKIIEKKQPVAFWCNPISGHNTLYWYLQNLGQGPELLIRYENEEAVDDSQLPKDRFSAERLKGVDSTLKIQPAELGDSAVYLCACSPRGSGNNEQFFGPGTRLTVL.

As concerns this clonotype: The CDR3 end shows no conserved phenylalanine or tryptophan, and so a read error is likely. The chain carries TRBV6-5 and TRBJ2-7; maybe TRBD1 (6 bases). V gave up 10 bases and J gave up 2 bases, with 33 bases separating them. Looked up from germline, CDR1 is MNHEY and CDR2 is SVGAGI. The CDR3 has 19 residues. The DNA for the CDR3 is TGTGCCATCACCGTACTCCGCTTCGACAGGACAACGGCCCCCTACGAGCAGTACTTA. It specifies CAITVLRFDRTTAPYEQYL.

This clonotype was detected ten times or more. The V call is TRBV6-2 or TRBV6-3, the J call TRBJ2-7; the D is unclear. CDR1 and CDR2 from the germline V gene are MNHEY and SVGEGT. CDR3 length equals 12 residues. V shed 3 bases and J shed 5 bases, with 8 bases lying between them. CDR3 loop: CASSYLFDEQYF. The DNA of the CDR3 is TGTGCCAGCAGTTATCTTTTCGACGAGCAGTACTTC.

This clonotype showed up many times. The chain recombines TRBV5-5 with TRBJ1-4; D is uncertain. Trimming pared 7 bases from V and 8 bases from J, leaving 15 bases between. There are 13 residues in the CDR3. CDR1 is SGHKS and CDR2 is YYEKEE in the germline V gene (reference sequence). CDR3: CASREGLWEKLFF. CDR3 bases: TGTGCCAGCCGGGAAGGGCTTTGGGAAAAACTGTTTTTT.

This clonotype was seen only once. The rearrangement uses TRBV11-2 and TRBJ2-1, with a weak D call TRBD2 (6 bases). The length of the CDR3 is 17 residues. Germline CDR1 and CDR2: SGHAT and FQNNGV. Trimming shortened V by 3 bases and J by 5 bases, and 20 bases separated the two germline ends. The CDR3 protein is CASSFLLTSRSDNEQFF. The CDR3 DNA follows: TGTGCCAGCAGCTTCCTGTTAACTAGCAGGAGCGACAATGAGCAGTTCTTC.

This rearrangement joins TRBV14 to TRBJ2-2; 11 nucleotides line up with TRBD2. Germline lookup yields CDR1 SGHDN and CDR2 FVKESK. The CDR3 spans 18 residues. J lost 5 bases, V lost 1 base, and 9 bases had no gene match. CDR3 bases: TGTGCCAGCAGCCAAGCCGGACTAGCGGGTGGGAAAACCGGGGAGCTGTTTTTT. Amino acid sequence: CASSQAGLAGGKTGELFF.

As regards this clonotype: A read error is possible here, since a much larger clone lies one base away. The rearrangement uses TRBV5-1 and TRBJ1-2; D gene unclear. This CDR3 region has 14 residues. CDR1 is SGHRS and CDR2 is YFSETQ in the germline V gene. CDR3: CVSSPDAQNYGYTF. The DNA for the CDR3 is TGCGTCAGCAGCCCGGATGCACAGAACTATGGCTACACCTTC.